Below, 22 T cell receptor beta chains from the same sample are listed, as sequenced in a study of T cells in localized non-small cell lung cancer. Sequenced by immunoSEQ multiplex PCR; TCRdb stores in-frame clones only, minus some. The data hold tens of thousands of clones, with 80% to 85% observed a single time. The source was peripheral blood, collected before any cancer treatment. These receptors were obtained from a woman aged 35 to 69 with stage I lung adenocarcinoma.

The V and J genes are TRBV2 and TRBJ1-1; D is uncertain. The V gene lost 2 bases and the J gene lost 1 base, with 11 bases spanning the gap. Germline V gene lookup returns CDR1 SNHLY and CDR2 FYNNEI. This CDR3 has 15 residues. The CDR3 sequence: CASSETGFSNTEAFF. The CDR3 nucleotides are TGTGCCAGCAGTGAAACGGGATTCTCGAACACTGAAGCTTTCTTT.

The sample holds one count of this clone. This chain joins TRBV7-9 and TRBJ2-2; D unresolved. V gave up 8 bases and J gave up 5 bases, with 9 bases separating them. CDR1 is SEHNR, CDR2 FQNEAQ, per germline (reference sequence). CDR3 size: 12 residues. The CDR3 DNA sequence: TGTGCCAGCTCCGCGGTAACCGGGGAGCTGTTTTTT. The encoded protein is CASSAVTGELFF.

V usage is TRBV2 and J usage is TRBJ2-3; TRBD2 aligns across 11 bases. The J segment lost 0 bases and the V segment lost 3 bases, leaving 8 bases of the junction unmatched. The CDR3 totals 18 residues. In germline, CDR1 is SNHLY, CDR2 FYNNEI. The CDR3 sequence: CASSDGLAGGRSTDTQYF. The CDR3 DNA is TGTGCCAGCAGTGATGGGCTAGCGGGGGGCCGCAGCACAGATACGCAGTATTTT.

This clone was counted a single time. This chain joins TRBV5-6 and TRBJ2-7; possibly TRBD2 for D (5 bases). Germline CDR1 SGHDT, CDR2 YYEEEE. This CDR3 is 14 amino acids long. V lost 4 bases and J 1 base, leaving 12 bases between the germline ends. The CDR3 DNA reads TGTGCCAGCAGCCTAGGACTCCTGTCCTACGAGCAGTACTTC. Protein sequence: CASSLGLLSYEQYF.

The V call is TRBV4-3, the J call TRBJ1-2; the D is unclear. Germline loops: CDR1 LGHNA, CDR2 YSLEER. The CDR3 is 13 amino acids. V dropped 1 base and J dropped 8 bases, with 11 bases sitting between them. CDR3 sequence (DNA): TGCGCCAGCAGCCAAGTTCCGCCTTTCGGCTACACCTTC. Translated: CASSQVPPFGYTF.

The J gene is TRBJ1-1, the V gene TRBV5-1; D is perhaps TRBD1 (5 bases). This CDR3 is 16 amino acids long. Looked up from germline, CDR1 is SGHRS and CDR2 is YFSETQ. V shed 4 bases and J shed 4 bases, with 20 bases lying between them. CDR3 nucleotide sequence: TGCGCCAGCAGCCCCGGGGGGGAGGGCGCGGGCACTGAAGCTTTCTTT. Translated: CASSPGGEGAGTEAFF.

This chain joins TRBV14 and TRBJ1-4, with D possibly TRBD1 on 6 matching bases. The CDR3 extends over 16 amino acids. Germline V gene data show CDR1 as SGHDN and CDR2 as FVKESK. Deletions cut 5 bases from V and 5 bases from J, with 18 bases between. In DNA form, the CDR3 reads TGTGCCAGCAGCTTTGGCCAGGGGACCAAGAATGAAAAACTGTTTTTT. Translated: CASSFGQGTKNEKLFF.

The chain carries TRBV30 and TRBJ2-3; D gene uncertain. V gave up 4 bases and J gave up 0 bases, with 11 bases separating them. Per the germline V gene, CDR1 is GTSNPN and CDR2 is SVGIG (reference sequence). CDR3 length: 14 residues. The CDR3 DNA follows: TGTGCCTGGAACAGTCAACTAAGCACAGATACGCAGTATTTT. Protein product: CAWNSQLSTDTQYF.

The CDR3 here is CASSTGTRAQETQYF. CDR3 coding DNA: TGTGCCAGCAGCACCGGGACTAGAGCCCAAGAGACCCAGTACTTC. This chain links TRBV7-6 with TRBJ2-5; 8 positions match TRBD2. With 5 bases clipped from V and 1 base from J, the junction kept 6 bases outside the gene matches. Germline V gene data show CDR1 as SGHVS and CDR2 as FNYEAQ. This CDR3 spans 15 amino acids.

The chain couples TRBV7-8 to TRBJ1-1, with D possibly TRBD1 on 5 matching bases. The V end lost 1 base, the J end lost 8 bases, and 17 bases lay between the germline ends. Germline V lookup: CDR1 SGHVS, CDR2 FQNEAQ. This CDR3 comprises 15 residues. DNA for the CDR3: TGTGCCAGCAGCTTAGGTTTGGCAACCCGGGGGGAAGCTTTCTTT. Amino acids: CASSLGLATRGEAFF.

The chain joins TRBV9 to TRBJ1-2; D is unclear. In germline, CDR1 is SGDLS, CDR2 YYNGEE. The CDR3 runs 16 residues. V was pared by 0 bases and J by 4 bases, with 16 bases between. CDR3 protein: CASSVGVETPPYGYTF. CDR3 nucleotides: TGTGCCAGCAGCGTAGGAGTGGAGACACCCCCCTATGGCTACACCTTC.

V is TRBV2 and J is TRBJ2-5, with D possibly matching TRBD1 (6 bases). Germline values: CDR1 SNHLY, CDR2 FYNNEI. The ends were cut back, 4 bases at V and 4 bases at J, with 10 bases in the middle. There are 13 residues in the CDR3. CDR3 residues: CASSGARGETQYF. CDR3 DNA: TGTGCCAGCAGTGGTGCCAGGGGAGAGACCCAGTACTTC.

The rearrangement links TRBV25-1 to TRBJ1-3; D unresolved. Germline CDR1 is MGHDK and CDR2 is SYGVNS. The CDR3 runs 11 residues. V shed 8 bases and J shed 3 bases, with 5 bases lying between them. The CDR3 loop reads CASFSGNTIYF. The DNA of the CDR3 is TGTGCCAGCTTCAGTGGAAACACCATATATTTT.

This sequence joins TRBV11-3 and TRBJ2-3; 8 bases line up with TRBD2. This CDR3 has 20 residues. Germline CDR1 SGHNT, CDR2 YENEEA. The junction had 20 bases not matched to a gene; V was cut back by 1 base and J by 5 bases. The CDR3 coding sequence is TGTGCCAGCAGCTTAGTTACAATCCCCGGACTAGCTCGGGTGCAAGATACGCAGTATTTT. Protein sequence: CASSLVTIPGLARVQDTQYF.

The J gene is TRBJ1-5, the V gene TRBV2, with D maybe TRBD1 (5 bases). Deletions cut 1 base from V and 1 base from J, with 8 bases between. Germline V gene data show CDR1 as SNHLY and CDR2 as FYNNEI. CDR3 length: 15 residues. This chain's CDR3 is CASSEVRQSNQPQHF. The CDR3 DNA follows: TGTGCCAGCAGTGAAGTGCGACAGAGCAATCAGCCCCAGCATTTT.

The chain links TRBV7-9 to TRBJ1-2; unclear D gene. V gave up 6 bases and J gave up 1 base, with 12 bases separating them. Germline V lookup: CDR1 SEHNR, CDR2 FQNEAQ (reference sequence). This CDR3 is 14 amino acids long. The CDR3 coding sequence is TGTGCCAGCAGATCTATCTCGATTAACTATGGCTACACCTTC. Its protein is CASRSISINYGYTF. The whole variable domain, filled in from reference TRBV7-9 and TRBJ1-2, reads DTGVSQNPRHKITKRGQNVTFRCDPISEHNRLYWYRQTLGQGPEFLTYFQNEAQLEKSRLLSDRFSAERPKGSFSTLEIQRTEQGDSAMYLCASRSISINYGYTFGSGTRLTVV.

CDR3 protein: CATSRDLATGETQYF. The DNA of the CDR3 is TGTGCCACCAGCAGAGATCTAGCCACGGGGGAGACCCAGTACTTC. This chain joins TRBV15 and TRBJ2-5; tentative D call: TRBD2 (5 bases). The CDR3 extends over 15 amino acids. Trimming shortened V by 0 bases and J by 5 bases, and 13 bases separated the two germline ends. Germline V CDR1 and CDR2: LNHNV, YYDKDF (reference sequence).

J is TRBJ1-5 and V is TRBV6-6; no firm D call. Trimming pared 5 bases from V and 3 bases from J, leaving 8 bases between. The CDR3 sequence is 13 residues long. CDR1 MNHNY and CDR2 SVGAGI come from the germline V gene (reference sequence). This chain's CDR3 is CASSKGINQPQHF. DNA of the CDR3: TGTGCCAGCAGTAAGGGAATCAATCAGCCCCAGCATTTT.

The chain joins TRBV5-4 to TRBJ1-3, with D maybe TRBD1 (5 bases). The CDR3 contains 15 residues. Trimming removed 4 bases at V and 0 bases at J, with 11 bases between. In germline, CDR1 is SGHNT, CDR2 YYREEE (reference sequence). The CDR3 region is CASSTGTRSGNTIYF. The CDR3 DNA reads TGTGCCAGCAGCACCGGGACCCGCTCTGGAAACACCATATATTTT.

The CDR3 DNA reads TGTGCCATCACAAACACCGGGGAGCTGTTTTTT. Translation gives CAITNTGELFF. The rearrangement joins TRBV10-3 to TRBJ2-2; no clear D gene. This CDR3 is built from 11 residues. The germline V gene encodes CDR1 ENHRY and CDR2 SYGVKD. V shed 7 bases and J shed 2 bases, with 2 bases lying between them.

With regard to this clone: At the DNA level, this CDR3 is encoded by other sequences in the same sample as well. The V call is TRBV6-5, the J call TRBJ1-6, with 9 bases fitting TRBD1. CDR3 length: 15 residues. With V trimmed by 4 bases and J by 10 bases, 8 bases remained unmatched. Germline CDR1 is MNHEY and CDR2 is SVGAGI. CDR3 nucleotide sequence: TGTGCCAGCAGTTGGGAGGGACAGGGTAGCTCACCCCTCCACTTT. Amino acids: CASSWEGQGSSPLHF.

The chain combines TRBV29-1 with TRBJ2-6, with a tentative D call TRBD1 (6 bases). Germline V gene sequence: CDR1 SQVTM, CDR2 ANQGSEA. The CDR3 covers 13 residues. Trimming took 5 bases from V and 2 from J, leaving 7 bases between them. This CDR3 is CSVTGTGANVLTF. The CDR3 DNA is TGCAGCGTTACAGGGACTGGGGCCAACGTCCTGACTTTC.